This section outlines one TCR beta chain sequence together with its context. No cognate antigen has been identified for it. No much larger clone is present one base from it, and per-base qualities are unavailable. The library relied on PCR. Sequencing used a NextSeq 500. Bulk TCR libraries were made following a previously described method, with the TCR primers given in Table S5. Total RNA was purified with the Qiagen AllPrep DNA/RNA kit. Reads from multiple sequencing runs of the same library were pooled before analysis. Turning to the authors' computational methods: Reads were retained only if their TCR constant sequence matched exactly, and those retained reads were trimmed to 150 nt and grouped according to their 12-nt molecular barcodes. Reads within each barcode group were sub-clustered using a 15% Levenshtein threshold, and quality-weighted consensus sequences were constructed for each RNA molecule. Non-functional sequences were discarded, and so were lower-count sequences lying one edit away from another sequence. Barcode sub-clusters with fewer than 20% of the maximum read count were removed, based on fitting two negative binomial distributions. Using fastp at Q25 and MiXCR, TCRdb reprocessed the public reads and kept productive beta chains. Each entry merges the rows of one CDR3 protein and shows their most common DNA and genes. The V and J calls, along with clone size, are taken from TCRdb and not from the paper's own processing. In all, the sample holds nearly 650,000 distinct CDR3 sequences, and roughly 27% of those were seen once. Jointly, the top ten make up around 0.78% of the sample.

The CDR3 runs 16 amino acids, cysteine and phenylalanine included. This entry keeps only the CDR3 DNA: 48 bases, framed from base 1. CDR1 and CDR2 are drawn from the germline V gene: SGDLS, YYNGEE. The V and J ends are trimmed by 3 bases and 0 bases, leaving 13 bases between them. The data stem from a study of molecular identifiers for immune sequencing clone quantification (dated by TCRdb to the late 2010s). With respect to the entire study: For a replicate experiment, RNA from around 20,000 or 99,000 naive CD8 T cells was divided into five aliquots, of which four were sequenced. The study was a methods study using CD8 T cells to benchmark molecular-identifier clustering-based TCR repertoire sequencing (MIDCIRS) and TCR RNA copy counting.

Study-wide conclusions, independent of this receptor: Without barcode sub-clustering, chimeric consensus sequences inflated TCR diversity; chimeras reached as high as 47%. Spiked-in Jurkat TCR RNA (about 10 copies' worth), which is not part of the donor repertoire, was contained in the naive libraries. Identical TCR molecules sharing a barcode could cause highly expanded clone sizes to be underestimated. Modeling gave roughly 3 recovered TCR RNA copies per cell versus around 10 by digital PCR, implying 25% to 30% capture efficiency. In CMV-specific effector cells, clones with more than 20 RNA copies accounted for over 98% of molecules, whereas in naive cells such clones accounted for under 1%. Even against a background of around 900,000 naive CD8 T cells, spiked-in Jurkat TCR RNA amounting to a single cell's worth was reported to be detectable.

Libraries of naive CD8 T cells were built from anywhere between roughly 20,000 and 1,100,000 sorted cells, with 10%, 30% or 50% of the purified RNA used. Naive CD8 T cells, defined as CD8+CD4-CCR7+CD45RA+, were FACS-sorted into RLT Plus buffer on a BD FACSAria II. Detection sensitivity was tested by spiking Jurkat RNA equal to roughly 9 TCR copies' worth into samples containing about 20,000-1,000,000 naive CD8 T cells. CD8 T cells were enriched using RosetteSep CD8+ T Cell Enrichment Cocktail and Ficoll-Paque, and the enriched cells then underwent ACK red cell lysis. The TCR sequence derives from a human donor in good health. Some libraries in this study had Jurkat cell RNA spiked in. The sample taken for sequencing was naive CD8+ T cells from blood, with Jurkat cell RNA spiked in. Explained via the paper, the cell subset or site label denotes: FACS-sorted CD8+CD4-CCR7+CD45RA+ naive T cells. The rearranged chain carries TRBV9 and TRBJ1-3; a confident D gene designation cannot be given. The DNA reads TGTGCCAGCAGCGCCGAGGACGGAAGCTCTGGAAACACCATATATTTT. It specifies CASSAEDGSSGNTIYF.